This TCR beta chain is from a study of T cells in Graves' hyperthyroidism and ophthalmopathy. The CDR3 spans 16 residues. Per the germline V gene, CDR1 is SEHNR and CDR2 is FQNEAQ (reference sequence). V lost 0 bases and J 2 bases, leaving 13 bases between the germline ends. This clonotype was seen a handful of times. There were TCR beta CDR3 regions amplified from RNA transcripts. The HTBI primer set served for first-round RT-PCR of the TCR CDR3. TCRdb reprocessed the multiplex PCR reads with MiXCR, giving one entry per CDR3 protein. Counted here are over 500,000 distinct CDR3 sequences, about 16% occurring once; the ten biggest clones make up 25% to 35%. The PBMCs studied were ones that came from 10 ml fresh peripheral blood.

Sequencing used blood. The source of this sequence is a woman in her twenties or thirties with Graves' ophthalmopathy. The chain uses TRBV7-9 and TRBJ1-2, with D perhaps matching TRBD1 (6 bases). The CDR3 reads CASSLAKGTGNYGYTF. As DNA, the CDR3 is TGTGCCAGCAGCTTAGCGAAAGGAACAGGGAACTATGGCTACACCTTC.